These T cell receptor beta chains were read from a single sample in a study of shared clonotypes between healthy human individuals. Sequencing used immunoSEQ multiplex PCR; TCRdb keeps in-frame clones, though not all of them. Altogether 1 million to 1.2 million clones are present, roughly 80% being singletons, with the ten largest covering 0.89%. The sequencing sample was made of memory CD4+ T cells from PBMCs. The source of these receptors is a young man in good health. Some clones in this sample may be carry-over from other donors' samples. The CDR3 runs from the conserved cysteine through the conserved F or W. D genes are given only for firm matches. Clone size is shown for a subset of rows, as once, few, many or a class of expanded clone.

TRBJ1-1,TRBV16,-,-,TGTGCCAGCAGCCAAAAGTCCCCCGCCTGGGGCACTGAAGCTTTCTTT,CASSQKSPAWGTEAFF
TRBJ1-1,TRBV28,-,-,TGTGCCAGCAGTATGGACACTGAAGCTTTCTTT,CASSMDTEAFF
TRBJ1-4,TRBV30,-,-,TGTGCCTGGAGCTTCCTCGGGGGGGGTTCAAAACTGTTTTTT,CAWSFLGGGSKLFF
TRBJ2-7,TRBV6-5,-,once,TGTGCCAGCAGTTACTCGGGTGAGCAGTACTTC,CASSYSGEQYF
TRBJ2-2,TRBV9,-,-,TGTGCCAGCAGCGCCCCTTGGACCGGGGAGCTGTTTTTT,CASSAPWTGELFF
TRBJ2-7,TRBV5-6,-,-,TGTGCCAGCAGCTTTGAGGGGGCTAGCGTAGCCTACGAGCAGTACTTC,CASSFEGASVAYEQYF
TRBJ1-5,TRBV19,-,-,TGTGCCAGTAGCTTGACACCAAATCAGCCCCAGCATTTT,CASSLTPNQPQHF
TRBJ2-7,TRBV29-1,-,-,TGCAGCGTCTCTAAATCCGGGGGCTACGAGCAGTACTTC,CSVSKSGGYEQYF
TRBJ2-7,TRBV7-8,TRBD1,-,TGTGCCAGCAGCTTAGCGGGACAGGCTTACGAGCAGTACTTC,CASSLAGQAYEQYF
TRBJ2-7,TRBV18,-,-,TGTGCCAGCTCACCACTGGGTGCTGGCGGCTCCTACGAGCAGTACTTC,CASSPLGAGGSYEQYF
TRBJ1-1,TRBV28,-,-,TGTGCCAGCAGTTTAATCAGCAGCCTCATGAACACTGAAGCTTTCTTT,CASSLISSLMNTEAFF
TRBJ2-7,TRBV18,-,-,TGTGCCAGCTCACCGCCCACGCGTGCGGGGAACCATTACGAGCAGTACTTC,CASSPPTRAGNHYEQYF
TRBJ2-3,TRBV4-1,TRBD1,-,TGCGCCAGCAGCCGAACCGGGACAGGGACAGATACGCAGTATTTT,CASSRTGTGTDTQYF
TRBJ2-7,TRBV28,TRBD2,-,TGTGCCACCGGGACTACCTCTACCTACGAGCAGTACTTC,CATGTTSTYEQYF
TRBJ1-1,TRBV7-9,-,-,TGTGCCAGCAGCCCCACTTCGCTGAACACTGAAGCTTTCTTT,CASSPTSLNTEAFF
TRBJ2-3,TRBV4-1,TRBD2,-,TGCGCCAGCAGCCAATCCGGGACTAGCGGGAATACAGATACGCAGTATTTT,CASSQSGTSGNTDTQYF
TRBJ2-7,TRBV11-2,-,-,TGTGCCAGCAGCTTGGGGGCCTACGAGCAGTACTTC,CASSLGAYEQYF
TRBJ1-2,TRBV6-1,-,-,TGTGCCAGCAGTCCGGACAGCGGCGGCTATGGCTACACCTTC,CASSPDSGGYGYTF
TRBJ1-2,TRBV28,-,-,TGTGCCAGCAGTTTACGGCAGGGACACTATGGCTACACCTTC,CASSLRQGHYGYTF
TRBJ2-1,TRBV7-2,TRBD2,-,TGTGCCAGCAGCTTAGGGACTAGCGCTTACAATGAGCAGTTCTTC,CASSLGTSAYNEQFF
TRBJ1-1,TRBV27,-,-,TGTGCCAGCACCCCTTTCGGTAGGGGCACTGAAGCTTTCTTT,CASTPFGRGTEAFF
TRBJ1-1,TRBV5-4,-,-,TGTGCCAGCAGCTTAGGAGGGAACACTGAAGCTTTCTTT,CASSLGGNTEAFF
TRBJ2-7,TRBV2,TRBD2,-,TGTGCCAGCACCATCCGGGTCGGGGGGACTAGCGATCATCCCTGCGAGCAGTACTTC,CASTIRVGGTSDHPCEQYF
TRBJ1-5,TRBV6-1,-,-,TGTGCCAGCAGCGGGGATAGAAGAAGCAATCAGCCCCAGCATTTT,CASSGDRRSNQPQHF
TRBJ2-3,TRBV5-1,-,-,TGCGCCAGCAGCTTGGATCCAGCATCCACAGATACGCAGTATTTT,CASSLDPASTDTQYF
TRBJ1-2,TRBV29-1,TRBD1,-,TGCAGCGTGACAGGGTTTAACTATGGCTACACCTTC,CSVTGFNYGYTF
TRBJ2-7,TRBV7-8,-,-,TGTGCCAGCAGTCTTAGGGGGGCCTACGAGCAGTACTTC,CASSLRGAYEQYF
TRBJ2-7,TRBV10-1,TRBD1,-,TGCGCCAGCAGTGAGACGCGACAGGGTAGTAACTACGAGCAGTACTTC,CASSETRQGSNYEQYF
TRBJ2-7,TRBV7-3,TRBD1,-,TGTGCCAGCAGCGCCGGGACAGATGACGAGCAGTACTTC,CASSAGTDDEQYF
TRBJ1-1,TRBV10-3,-,few,TGTGCCATCAGTGATTTGACGGGGAAAGCTTTCTTT,CAISDLTGKAFF